The clone carrying this T cell receptor beta chain was picked up many times. This sample's TCRbeta library carried unique molecular identifier barcodes. Each CDR3 protein is one row after TCRdb ran MiXCR on the PCR reads. The table records a few hundred thousand distinct CDR3 sequences, around 13% of them present only once. Germline CDR1 is SGHTA and CDR2 is FQGTGA. The CDR3 has 13 residues. The V end lost 5 bases, the J end lost 2 bases, and 7 bases lay between the germline ends. This sample stems from a study of T-cell reconstitution after alpha-beta-depleted transplantation in children. The input for sequencing was PBMCs from the stem cell graft donor, taken from the stem cell graft. The chain recombines TRBV7-3 with TRBJ2-1, with D uncertain. The receptor's source is a human donor who donated a stem cell graft to a child with combined immunodeficiency. CDR3 DNA: TGTGCCAGCAGCCTAGAGCCCTACAATGAGCAGTTCTTC. It is translated as CASSLEPYNEQFF.